The clone carrying this T cell receptor (beta chain) showed up just once. The antigen remains undetermined. These data come from a study of shared clonotypes between healthy human individuals. Overall study: Every donor yielded three CD4 naive, three CD4 memory, two CD8 naive and one CD8 memory plate. Points from the study as a whole: Clonotype sharing across several donors was observed for 4% to 6.5% of naive CD4 clonotypes.

The germline V gene encodes CDR1 LNHDA and CDR2 SQIVND (reference sequence). The CDR3 runs to 17 residues. The V segment lost 7 bases and the J segment 7 bases; nucleotides outside the gene matches: 12. Only in-frame clones appear in the TCRdb table, and some are missing; sequencing was by immunoSEQ multiplex PCR. This table holds about 2.3 million clones, roughly 93% found once. The authors divided CD4+ cells into CD45RA+ naive and CD45RA-negative memory subsets. This rearrangement joins TRBV19 to TRBJ2-1; 14 bases fit TRBD2. What was sequenced was naive CD4+ T cells from PBMCs. Noted subset: CD45RA+ positively selected. The sequence was collected from a man aged 18 to 35 in good health. Some clones in this sample may be carry-over from other donors' samples. Here the CDR3 DNA reads TGTGCCAGTACCGCGGTAGGACTAGCGGGGGGTGGGAATGAGCAGTTCTTC. It is translated as CASTAVGLAGGGNEQFF.